A single sample is the source of the 24 T cell receptor beta chains below, sequenced in a study of identical twins. TCRdb fed the 5' RACE reads into MiXCR, producing one record per CDR3 protein. The sample holds 430,000 or so distinct CDR3 sequences; approximately 24% are singletons and the top ten take roughly 3%. The sample was also reused in another study, on T cells expressing NK-cell markers.

The source material was CD4+ T cells sorted from blood. The receptors originated from a woman between 18 and 30 years old in good health.

This clonotype was detected a few times. This chain uses TRBV7-6 with TRBJ2-2; TRBD2 agrees at 8 bases. J gave up 3 bases and V 1 base, and 10 bases lay outside the gene matches. Germline assignment: CDR1 SGHVS and CDR2 FNYEAQ. CDR3 length equals 18 residues. This CDR3 is CASSLVPQASGYTGELFF. The CDR3, as DNA: TGTGCCAGCAGCTTAGTCCCACAGGCTAGCGGGTACACCGGGGAGCTGTTTTTT.

The V call is TRBV18, the J call TRBJ1-5, with no clear D. The ends were cut back, 1 base at V and 0 bases at J, with 7 bases in the middle. Germline CDR1 KGHSH, CDR2 LQKENI. The CDR3 covers 15 residues. The CDR3 nucleotides are TGTGCCAGCTCACCACGGCCTCTTAGCAATCAGCCCCAGCATTTT. Amino acid sequence: CASSPRPLSNQPQHF.

A few counts support this clonotype. The chain joins TRBV6-2 or TRBV6-3 to TRBJ2-2, with D tentatively TRBD1 (7 bases). CDR1 is MNHEY, CDR2 SVGEGT, per germline. The length of the CDR3 is 15 residues. Trimming took off 5 bases at V and 4 bases at J, with 14 bases between the two ends. The CDR3, as DNA: TGTGCCAGCAGTGTATACAGGGGAGGCACCGGGGAGCTGTTTTTT. This encodes CASSVYRGGTGELFF.

The chain couples TRBV6-1 to TRBJ1-2; D remains unclear. Trimming took off 6 bases at V and 7 bases at J, with 15 bases between the two ends. CDR1 is MNHNS, CDR2 SASEGT, per germline. The CDR3 covers 13 residues. The CDR3 DNA is TGTGCCAGCAGACGGAAGGGCTTATCTGGCTACACCTTC. Protein sequence: CASRRKGLSGYTF.

This clonotype came up a few times. This rearrangement joins TRBV29-1 to TRBJ2-1, with a tentative D call TRBD2 (7 bases). This CDR3 is built from 11 residues. CDR1 and CDR2 (germline): SQVTM, ANQGSEA. V was shortened by 0 bases and J by 15 bases, with 12 bases between the two germline ends. DNA of the CDR3: TGCAGCGTTGAAGATGGAAGGGGGGGGTTCTTC. Encoded protein: CSVEDGRGGFF.

There are many counts of this clonotype. The rearrangement joins TRBV6-2 or TRBV6-3 to TRBJ2-6; D may be TRBD1 (6 bases). V lost 0 bases to trimming and J lost 5 bases, with 20 bases between them. The length of the CDR3 is 19 residues. Germline CDR1 is MNHEY and CDR2 is SVGEGT. The CDR3 DNA reads TGTGCCAGCAGTTACTCGATGGCAGGGGCCCTCCTGCGGGCCAACGTCCTGACTTTC. This gives the protein CASSYSMAGALLRANVLTF.

The V gene is TRBV5-6, the J gene TRBJ2-3; either TRBD1 or TRBD2 may fit D (6 bases each). V lost 2 bases and J lost 4, with 17 bases in between. The CDR3 runs to 16 residues. The germline V gene has CDR1 SGHDT and CDR2 YYEEEE. CDR3 region: CASSFFGGREADTQYF. Here the CDR3 DNA reads TGTGCCAGCAGCTTTTTCGGGGGCAGAGAAGCAGATACGCAGTATTTT. The full variable domain, in which reference TRBV5-6 and TRBJ2-3 provide the parts outside the CDR3, is DAGVTQSPTHLIKTRGQQVTLRCSPKSGHDTVSWYQQALGQGPQFIFQYYEEEERQRGNFPDRFSGHQFPNYSSELNVNALLLGDSALYLCASSFFGGREADTQYFGPGTRLTVL.

In this sample, this clonotype turned up many times. This chain joins TRBV6-2 or TRBV6-3 and TRBJ2-5; the D gene is possibly TRBD2 (5 bases). This CDR3 spans 11 amino acids. Trimming removed 8 bases from V and 4 bases from J, with 8 bases in between. Germline CDR1 MNHEY, CDR2 SVGEGT. The CDR3 spells CASGSGETQYF. The CDR3 nucleotides read TGTGCCAGCGGGAGCGGAGAGACCCAGTACTTC.

About this clonotype: One end of the junction does not line up with germline, which may come from a read error. V gene TRBV25-1 combines with J gene TRBJ2-7; tentatively, D is TRBD1 (5 bases). CDR3 length equals 14 residues. Germline CDR1 reads MGHDK; CDR2 reads SYGVNS. In DNA, the CDR3 is TGTGCCAGCAGCAAACAAGACACAGGCTACGAGCAGTGCTTC. Translation gives CASSKQDTGYEQCF.

This clonotype was detected a few times. This rearrangement joins TRBV20-1 to TRBJ1-4; possible D gene TRBD1, 5 bases. CDR1 DFQATT and CDR2 SNEGSKA come from the germline V gene (reference sequence). The CDR3 sequence is 14 residues long. The V end was cut by 3 bases, the J end by 8 bases, with 16 bases between. CDR3 region: CSASSGKGAEKLFF. In DNA, the CDR3 is TGCAGTGCTAGTTCGGGGAAAGGGGCGGAAAAACTGTTTTTT.

This clonotype occurred a few times. The V and J genes are TRBV20-1 and TRBJ2-5; TRBD2 matches 10 bases. This CDR3 has 13 amino acids. V shed 5 bases and J 2 bases; nucleotides not matched to a gene: 2. Germline CDR1 is DFQATT and CDR2 is SNEGSKA (reference sequence). CDR3 DNA: TGCAGTGCTCCAGCGGGGGGGCAAGAGACCCAGTACTTC. Amino acids: CSAPAGGQETQYF.

This clonotype has only a few counts. The V and J genes are TRBV28 and TRBJ2-1; TRBD1 matches 10 bases. Trimming removed 10 bases from V and 9 bases from J; junction bases left unmatched: 9. This CDR3 has 13 residues. The germline V gene encodes CDR1 MDHEN and CDR2 SYDVKM. The CDR3 sequence is CATRDRGQSEQFF. The CDR3 region has the DNA TGTGCCACCCGGGACAGGGGCCAAAGTGAGCAGTTCTTC. The full variable domain, with the rest looked up from reference TRBV28 and TRBJ2-1, is DVKVTQSSRYLVKRTGEKVFLECVQDMDHENMFWYRQDPGLGLRLIYFSYDVKMKEKGDIPEGYSVSREKKERFSLILESASTNQTSMYLCATRDRGQSEQFFGPGTRLTVL.

The chain recombines TRBV20-1 with TRBJ2-5; 9 positions agree with TRBD1. V lost 5 bases, J lost 4 bases, and 8 bases stayed unmatched. The CDR3 extends over 14 amino acids. Germline loops: CDR1 DFQATT, CDR2 SNEGSKA (reference sequence). CDR3 sequence (DNA): TGCAGTGCTGATGGACAGGGGAGGAGAGAGACCCAGTACTTC. The encoded protein is CSADGQGRRETQYF.

This clonotype was detected a few times. J is TRBJ2-7 and V is TRBV7-9; 7 nucleotides match TRBD1. Trimming at V came to 5 bases and at J to 12 bases, leaving 10 bases not matched to a gene. The CDR3 runs to 12 residues. Germline loops: CDR1 SEHNR, CDR2 FQNEAQ (reference sequence). In nucleotides, the CDR3 is TGTGCCAGCAGCCGGGACAGTCCCATCGGGTACTTC. Its translation is CASSRDSPIGYF.

This clonotype was recorded a few times. The chain employs TRBV7-8 and TRBJ1-3, with D possibly matching TRBD1 (5 bases). In germline, CDR1 is SGHVS, CDR2 FQNEAQ. Trimming pared 3 bases from V and 8 bases from J, leaving 8 bases between. This CDR3 contains 12 residues. The CDR3 loop is CASSLQGHTIYF. The CDR3, as DNA: TGTGCCAGCAGCTTGCAGGGACACACCATATATTTT. Filled out from reference TRBV7-8 and TRBJ1-3, the complete variable domain reads GAGVSQSPRYKVAKRGQDVALRCDPISGHVSLFWYQQALGQGPEFLTYFQNEAQLDKSGLPSDRFFAERPEGSVSTLKIQRTQQEDSAVYLCASSLQGHTIYFGEGSWLTVV.

This clonotype was picked up a small number of times. The rearrangement joins TRBV11-3 to TRBJ2-1, with D unresolved. Germline V CDR1 and CDR2: SGHNT, YENEEA. Between the trimmed V and J ends, which lost 0 bases and 7 bases, there was a span of 7 bases. This CDR3 has 13 residues. In DNA, the CDR3 is TGTGCCAGCAGCTTAGAGTCAGCTAATGAGCAGTTCTTC. It encodes CASSLESANEQFF.

V gene TRBV30 combines with J gene TRBJ2-1; 16 nucleotides match TRBD2. CDR1 is GTSNPN and CDR2 is SVGIG in the germline V gene (reference sequence). CDR3 length: 17 amino acids. Trimming took 5 bases from V and 3 from J; bases not matched to a gene: 7. For the CDR3, the DNA is TGTGCCTGGTCCGGGACTAGCGGGAGGGCTTACTACAATGAGCAGTTCTTC. This encodes CAWSGTSGRAYYNEQFF. Looking up the rest from reference TRBV30 and TRBJ2-1 gives the full variable domain: SQTIHQWPATLVQPVGSPLSLECTVEGTSNPNLYWYRQAAGRGLQLLFYSVGIGQISSEVPQNLSASRPQDRQFILSSKKLLLSDSGFYLCAWSGTSGRAYYNEQFFGPGTRLTVL.

This clonotype appeared a few times. This sequence joins TRBV12-3 or TRBV12-4 and TRBJ1-2; weak D call: TRBD1 (6 bases). Trimming left V 2 bases short and J 4 bases short, with 14 bases between. The CDR3 sequence is 15 residues long. The CDR3 sequence: CASSLMQGYAYGYTF. CDR3 coding DNA: TGTGCCAGCAGTTTAATGCAGGGGTACGCCTATGGCTACACCTTC.

The V gene is TRBV5-6, the J gene TRBJ2-2; D may be TRBD1 (5 bases). The V gene lost 2 bases and the J gene lost 7 bases, with 9 bases spanning the gap. The CDR3 sequence is 13 residues long. Germline CDR1 reads SGHDT; CDR2 reads YYEEEE. The chain's CDR3 is CASSLGERGELFF. The CDR3 DNA sequence: TGTGCCAGCAGCTTAGGGGAACGCGGGGAGCTGTTTTTT.

This clonotype appeared a few times. CDR3 DNA: TGCGCCAGCTCCTCTCTAGGACGAAATGAGCAGTTCTTC. Translating gives CASSSLGRNEQFF. The rearrangement joins TRBV5-1 to TRBJ2-1; D remains ambiguous. The CDR3 extends over 13 amino acids. In germline, CDR1 is SGHRS, CDR2 YFSETQ. V was clipped by 7 bases and J by 7 bases, with 15 bases between them. Supplemented by reference TRBV5-1 and TRBJ2-1, the full variable domain reads KAGVTQTPRYLIKTRGQQVTLSCSPISGHRSVSWYQQTPGQGLQFLFEYFSETQRNKGNFPGRFSGRQFSNSRSEMNVSTLELGDSALYLCASSSLGRNEQFFGPGTRLTVL.

This clonotype was detected a few times. This chain connects TRBV3-1 to TRBJ2-4, with D perhaps matching TRBD1 (6 bases). Between the trimmed V and J ends, which lost 0 bases and 2 bases, there was a span of 14 bases. The CDR3 has 17 amino acids. Germline V CDR1 and CDR2: LGHDT, YNNKEL (reference sequence). The CDR3 bases are TGTGCCAGCAGCCAAGATCGAAATCAGGGGTCCAAAAACATTCAGTACTTC. Translation: CASSQDRNQGSKNIQYF.

The chain links TRBV6-1 to TRBJ2-3; a possible D gene is TRBD2 (6 bases). V lost 0 bases and J lost 6, with 10 bases in between. The CDR3 contains 14 residues. CDR1 MNHNS and CDR2 SASEGT come from the germline V gene. CDR3 region: CASSEASGADTQYF. CDR3 nucleotides: TGTGCCAGCAGTGAAGCATCGGGAGCCGATACGCAGTATTTT.

The rearrangement links TRBV7-9 to TRBJ2-5, with no clear D. Deletions cut 4 bases from V and 4 bases from J, with 10 bases between. CDR1 is SEHNR, CDR2 FQNEAQ, per germline (reference sequence). CDR3 size: 13 residues. The CDR3 nucleotides are TGTGCCAGCAGCTCCCAAAGCGTAGAGACCCAGTACTTC. Translated, it gives CASSSQSVETQYF.

The rearrangement links TRBV6-2 or TRBV6-3 to TRBJ2-4; the match to TRBD2 covers 12 bases. This CDR3 is 17 amino acids long. Germline CDR1 is MNHEY and CDR2 is SVGEGT. With V trimmed by 7 bases and J by 0 bases, 7 bases remained unmatched. CDR3 sequence: CASTRLAGDLAKNIQYF. The CDR3 bases are TGTGCCAGCACTCGACTAGCGGGGGACCTAGCCAAAAACATTCAGTACTTC.